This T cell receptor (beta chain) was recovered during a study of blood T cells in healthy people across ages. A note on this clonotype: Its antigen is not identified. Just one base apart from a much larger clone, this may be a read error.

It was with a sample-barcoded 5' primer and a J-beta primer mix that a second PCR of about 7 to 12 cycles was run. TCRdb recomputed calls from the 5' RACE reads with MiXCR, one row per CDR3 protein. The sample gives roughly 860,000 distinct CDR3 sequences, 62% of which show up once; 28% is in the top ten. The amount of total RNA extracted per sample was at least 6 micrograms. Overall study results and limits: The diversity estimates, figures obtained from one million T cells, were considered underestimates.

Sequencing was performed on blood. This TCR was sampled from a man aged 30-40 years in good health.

The CDR3 bases are TGCAGCGTTGCCTCCGGAGGGGCCAACGTCCTGACTTTC. Encoded protein: CSVASGGANVLTF. The J gene is TRBJ2-6, the V gene TRBV29-1; D gene ambiguous. The V end lost 4 bases, the J end lost 4 bases, and 8 bases lay between the germline ends. The CDR3 has 13 residues. Germline CDR1 SQVTM, CDR2 ANQGSEA.